This section outlines one T cell receptor (beta chain) sequence together with its context. Its antigen is not known. This entry belongs to a study of lymphopenia after photon versus proton radiotherapy. Profiled with immunoSEQ multiplex PCR; TCRdb holds only in-frame clones, not every one. The profile shows approximately 7,000 clones, 89% of them singletons. CDR3 length: 16 amino acids. From germline, CDR1 is LGHNT and CDR2 FRNRAP. V was clipped by 0 bases and J by 0 bases, with 9 bases between them. Study-wide results and caveats: Post-nadir TCR diversity decline inversely tracked overall survival among those who died. Better survival with proton therapy was suggested as possible, not demonstrated. Photon-treated patients lost naive T cells and TCR diversity; proton-treated stayed stable.

The sequence was collected from a man in his 60s with cholangiocarcinoma. Sample: peripheral blood, taken from a patient treated with photon-based radiotherapy. This sequence joins TRBV12-5 and TRBJ2-4; either TRBD1 or TRBD2 may supply D (5 bases each). CDR3 amino acids: CASGLVLGGAKNIQYF. CDR3 bases: TGTGCTAGTGGTTTGGTACTTGGGGGAGCCAAAAACATTCAGTACTTC.